Listed below are T cell receptor beta chains from one sample, sequenced in a study of blood T cell repertoires in COVID-19. The assay was immunoSEQ multiplex PCR, and TCRdb's table has in-frame clones only and misses some. The data show 100,000 to 150,000 clones, about 89% seen once. What was sequenced was peripheral blood. These receptor sequences come from a woman aged 70-85 years with COVID-19, enrolled during active disease. Each CDR3 is given with its conserved first and last residue. A D gene is named only where the DNA matches it firmly. Expanded clones are given a class, and other clones once, few, many or no size at all.

d_gene	v_gene	j_gene	abundance	CDR3nt	CDR3aa
NA	TRBV5-1	TRBJ1-2	NA	TGCGCCAGCAGCTTTACCGTCCCGCTCGGGGATGGCTACACCTTC	CASSFTVPLGDGYTF
TRBD2	TRBV9	TRBJ2-5	once	TGTGCCAGCAGCCCCCGGGGTAGCGGGGGGGTGGAGACCCAGTACTTC	CASSPRGSGGVETQYF
NA	TRBV11-3	TRBJ1-1	NA	TGTGCCAGCAGCTTAGGAACAGGGAAGGACACTGAAGCTTTCTTT	CASSLGTGKDTEAFF
TRBD1	TRBV2	TRBJ2-7	once	TGTGCCAGCAATCTTCGACAGGGTGGACTTCGGCAGTACTTC	CASNLRQGGLRQYF
NA	TRBV7-9	TRBJ1-5	NA	TGTGCCAGCAGCTCCGATGGGTACAGCCTGCCCCAGCATTTT	CASSSDGYSLPQHF
TRBD1	TRBV11-2	TRBJ1-3	NA	TGTGCCAGCAGCCATCCGGGACAGGGAAGTGGAAACACCATATATTTT	CASSHPGQGSGNTIYF
TRBD1	TRBV13	TRBJ1-1	NA	TGTGCCAGCAGCTCCCGGGACAGGGGGAACACTGAAGCTTTCTTT	CASSSRDRGNTEAFF
NA	TRBV19	TRBJ1-6	few	TGTGCCAGTAGTATTGGACAGATCGGTTCACCCCTCCACTTT	CASSIGQIGSPLHF
NA	TRBV14	TRBJ2-1	NA	TGTGCCAGCAGCCAAGCTCAGGGCTGGCAGTTCTTC	CASSQAQGWQFF
NA	TRBV5-6	TRBJ2-5	NA	TGTGCCAGCAGCTTGTCGTCGGAGACCCAGTACTTC	CASSLSSETQYF
NA	TRBV28	TRBJ2-7	NA	TGTGCCAGCAGTTTATCGCAGAACTACGAGCAGTACTTC	CASSLSQNYEQYF
TRBD1	TRBV5-1	TRBJ1-2	once	TGCGCCAGCAGCTATATCGGGACAGGGCCCCACTATGGCTACACCTTC	CASSYIGTGPHYGYTF
NA	TRBV7-3	TRBJ2-1	NA	TGTGCCAGCAGCTTAACTTCTCGTACCTACAATGAGCAGTTCTTC	CASSLTSRTYNEQFF
NA	TRBV4-1	TRBJ1-1	NA	TGCGCCAGCAGCCAAGTTTGGAGGGTGAACACTGAAGCTTTCTTT	CASSQVWRVNTEAFF
TRBD1	TRBV5-6	TRBJ1-1	NA	TGTGCCAGCAGCCTCCTCCCGGACAGGGTGGGGAACACTGAAGCTTTCTTT	CASSLLPDRVGNTEAFF
NA	TRBV30	TRBJ2-1	NA	NA	CAWSVGPGAKFF
TRBD1	TRBV3-1/TRBV3-2	TRBJ1-5	NA	TGTGCCAGCAGCCAAGACCCCCGGGACAGGGTAAATCAGCCCCAGCATTTT	CASSQDPRDRVNQPQHF
TRBD2	TRBV9	TRBJ2-7	NA	TGTGCCAGCAGCGTACCGACCGGGAGGAGCTACGAGCAGTACTTC	CASSVPTGRSYEQYF
NA	TRBV5-8	TRBJ2-1	NA	TGTGCCAGCAGCAAACCGGTCCTGACATACAATGAGCAGTTCTTC	CASSKPVLTYNEQFF
TRBD2	TRBV6-7	TRBJ2-2	NA	TGTGCCAGCAGTTACACTAGCGGGGGTCTTGTCACCGGGGAGCTGTTTTTT	CASSYTSGGLVTGELFF
TRBD1	TRBV29-1	TRBJ1-4	few	TGCAGCGGATCGGACAGGGTGGGTGAAAAACTGTTTTTT	CSGSDRVGEKLFF
NA	TRBV2	TRBJ2-5	NA	TGTGCCAGCAGCGCCTGGCCCCCAGAGACCCAGTACTTC	CASSAWPPETQYF
NA	TRBV5-1	TRBJ1-4	NA	TGCGCCAGCAGCTTCGATGGGGGCCGGAGTGAAAAACTGTTTTTT	CASSFDGGRSEKLFF
NA	TRBV5-6	TRBJ2-4	NA	TGTGCCAGCAGCCCCCGGACAGAGCTAGCCAAAAACATTCAGTACTTC	CASSPRTELAKNIQYF
NA	TRBV5-1	TRBJ2-7	NA	TGCGCCAGCAGCTTACGACCGGGGGGCAATTCCTACGAGCAGTACTTC	CASSLRPGGNSYEQYF
NA	TRBV5-5	TRBJ2-7	NA	TGTGCCAGCTCAACCCAAGGGGCTGGGGCCTACGAGCAGTACTTC	CASSTQGAGAYEQYF
NA	TRBV10-3	TRBJ1-3	NA	TGTGCCATCAGGACACAAGGAAACACCATATATTTT	CAIRTQGNTIYF
TRBD1	TRBV7-2	TRBJ2-7	NA	TGTGCCAGCAGCAAGGGACAGGGGAAGACCTACGAGCAGTACTTC	CASSKGQGKTYEQYF
NA	TRBV21-1	TRBJ1-1	NA	TGTGCCAGCAGCGATAACACGGGATTGAACACTGAAGCTTTCTTT	CASSDNTGLNTEAFF
TRBD1	TRBV3-1/TRBV3-2	TRBJ2-5	NA	TGTGCCAGCAGCCGAAGACAGGGGAGGCAAGAGACCCAGTACTTC	CASSRRQGRQETQYF
TRBD1	TRBV10-3	TRBJ1-1	NA	TGTGCCATCAGACGGACAGGGAAAAACACTGAAGCTTTCTTT	CAIRRTGKNTEAFF
TRBD1	TRBV3-1/TRBV3-2	TRBJ2-7	NA	TGTGCCAGCAGCCCCCGCCCGGGACAGGGGGCGTCGGAGCAGTACTTC	CASSPRPGQGASEQYF
NA	TRBV7-9	TRBJ1-4	NA	TGTGCCAGCAGCTTCGCCCGAGGAGGGACGGCAGAAAAACTGTTTTTT	CASSFARGGTAEKLFF
NA	TRBV28	TRBJ1-6	NA	TGTGCCAGCAGTCTCGTGGCGGTATCCTATAATTCACCCCTCCACTTT	CASSLVAVSYNSPLHF
TRBD1	TRBV7-2	TRBJ2-5	NA	TGTGCCAGCACTGTACCGGGACAGGGCGGTGAGACCCAGTACTTC	CASTVPGQGGETQYF
TRBD1	TRBV2	TRBJ1-5	NA	TGTGCCAGCAGGGGGGACAGCGCCCGAAATTTCAATCAGCCCCAGCATTTT	CASRGDSARNFNQPQHF
NA	TRBV6-5	TRBJ2-1	NA	TGTGCCAGCAGTTACTATAGTTCCAATGAGCAGTTCTTC	CASSYYSSNEQFF
TRBD1	TRBV2	TRBJ2-1	NA	TGTGCCAGCAGTGAGGACAGGGACGGCTACAATGAGCAGTTCTTC	CASSEDRDGYNEQFF
NA	TRBV5-6	TRBJ1-5	NA	TGTGCCAGCAGCTTACGTTCGGTTAGCAATCAGCCCCAGCATTTT	CASSLRSVSNQPQHF
NA	TRBV6-1	TRBJ1-2	NA	TGTGCCAGCAGTGACACAGGGTTTGGCGGCTACACCTTC	CASSDTGFGGYTF
NA	TRBV27	TRBJ2-7	NA	TGTGCCAGCAGTTTATCCTCACCCGGCAGACAGCGACCCTACGAGCAGTACTTC	CASSLSSPGRQRPYEQYF
NA	TRBV6-5	TRBJ1-1	once	TGTGCCAGCAGTCGTGCCACAGACAGTTCTGAAGCTTTCTTT	CASSRATDSSEAFF
NA	TRBV7-9	TRBJ1-1	once	TGTGCCAGCAGCCGCGACAGATTTGAAGCTTTCTTT	CASSRDRFEAFF
NA	TRBV3-1/TRBV3-2	TRBJ1-5	NA	TGTGCCAGCAGCCAAGATTTGGGGCCCAATCAGCCCCAGCATTTT	CASSQDLGPNQPQHF
TRBD1	TRBV6-1	TRBJ1-2	NA	TGTGCCAGCAGGGAAGGGGACAGCTACTTTGGAGGCTACACCTTC	CASREGDSYFGGYTF
TRBD1	TRBV2	TRBJ2-7	NA	TGTGCCAGCGGTAACAGGGGGCGGTACGAGCAGTACTTC	CASGNRGRYEQYF
NA	TRBV7-2	TRBJ2-3	few	TGTGCCAGCAGCCCTAGTTCTAGCACAGATACGCAGTATTTT	CASSPSSSTDTQYF
TRBD2	TRBV15	TRBJ2-1	once	TGTGCCACCAGCAGAGATATGACTAGCGGGGTTGACAATGAGCAGTTCTTC	CATSRDMTSGVDNEQFF
NA	TRBV7-2	TRBJ2-5	NA	TGTGCCAGCCGGCGAGGAGGCCGCCAAGAGACCCAGTACTTC	CASRRGGRQETQYF
NA	TRBV7-2	TRBJ2-5	NA	TGTGCCAGCAGCTTGGTTTGGGGAGGTCAAGAGACCCAGTACTTC	CASSLVWGGQETQYF
NA	TRBV5-1	TRBJ1-1	NA	TGCGCCAGCAGCTTGGGAGCGAACACTGAAGCTTTCTTT	CASSLGANTEAFF
TRBD1	TRBV9	TRBJ2-3	NA	TGTGCCAGCAGCGTACCACAGGGGGTGGTCACAGATACGCAGTATTTT	CASSVPQGVVTDTQYF
TRBD1	TRBV6-5	TRBJ1-1	NA	TGTGCCAGCAGCCCCCTGGACAGGCCTCGGACTGAAGCTTTCTTT	CASSPLDRPRTEAFF
TRBD1	TRBV28	TRBJ1-5	NA	TGTGCCAGCAGTAACAGGGGTCAGCCCCAGCATTTT	CASSNRGQPQHF
TRBD1	TRBV30	TRBJ1-1	NA	TGTGCCTGGGACAGGGTAATGGACACTGAAGCTTTCTTT	CAWDRVMDTEAFF
TRBD1	TRBV3-1/TRBV3-2	TRBJ1-4	few	TGTGCCAGCAGCCAATCTAGGACAGGGTCCCGTGAAAAACTGTTTTTT	CASSQSRTGSREKLFF
TRBD1	TRBV11-2	TRBJ1-1	NA	TGTGCCAGCAGCTTGCGGACAGGGGAAAGGACTGAAGCTTTCTTT	CASSLRTGERTEAFF
TRBD2	TRBV7-2	TRBJ2-1	NA	TGTGCCAGCACCAGCCCGGGGGGCTCCTACAATGAGCAGTTCTTC	CASTSPGGSYNEQFF
NA	TRBV12-3/TRBV12-4	TRBJ1-2	once	TGTGCCAGCTCCAACACACCAAACTATGGCTACACCTTC	CASSNTPNYGYTF